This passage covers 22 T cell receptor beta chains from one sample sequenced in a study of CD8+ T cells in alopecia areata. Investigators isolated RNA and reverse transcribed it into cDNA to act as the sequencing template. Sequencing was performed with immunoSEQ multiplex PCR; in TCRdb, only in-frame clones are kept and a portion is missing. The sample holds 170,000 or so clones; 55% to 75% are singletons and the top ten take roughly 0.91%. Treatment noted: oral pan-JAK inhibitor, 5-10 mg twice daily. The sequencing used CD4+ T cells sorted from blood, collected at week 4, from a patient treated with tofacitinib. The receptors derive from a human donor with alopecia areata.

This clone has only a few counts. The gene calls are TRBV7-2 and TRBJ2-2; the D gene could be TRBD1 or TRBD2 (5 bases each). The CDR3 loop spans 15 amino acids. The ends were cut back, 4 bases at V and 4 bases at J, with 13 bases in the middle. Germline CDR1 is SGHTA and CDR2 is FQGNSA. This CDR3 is CASSWDGSPTGELFF. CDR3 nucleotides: TGTGCCAGCAGCTGGGACGGAAGCCCCACCGGGGAGCTGTTTTTT.

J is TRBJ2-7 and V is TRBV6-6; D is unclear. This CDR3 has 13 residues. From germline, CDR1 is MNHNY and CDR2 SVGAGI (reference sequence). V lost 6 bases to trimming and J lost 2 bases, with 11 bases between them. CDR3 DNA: TGTGCCAGCAGCGGACGGGTTCCCTACGAGCAGTACTTC. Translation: CASSGRVPYEQYF.

CDR3 DNA: TGCGCCAGCAGCGCCAGACTAGCGGGGACCCTCTCCTACGAGCAGTACTTC. Translation: CASSARLAGTLSYEQYF. V gene TRBV5-1 combines with J gene TRBJ2-7, with 11 positions matching TRBD2. CDR3 size: 17 residues. The V and J ends lost 4 bases and 0 bases, in that order; junction bases with no gene match: 9. Germline V lookup: CDR1 SGHRS, CDR2 YFSETQ.

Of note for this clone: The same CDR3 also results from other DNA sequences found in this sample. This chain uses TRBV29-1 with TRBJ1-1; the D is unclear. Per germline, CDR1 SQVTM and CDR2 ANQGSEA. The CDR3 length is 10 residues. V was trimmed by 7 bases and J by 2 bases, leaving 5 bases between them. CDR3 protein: CSAVNTEAFF. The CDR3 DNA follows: TGCAGCGCAGTTAACACTGAAGCTTTCTTT. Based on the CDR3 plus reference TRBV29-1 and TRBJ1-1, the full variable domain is SAVISQKPSRDICQRGTSLTIQCQVDSQVTMMFWYRQQPGQSLTLIATANQGSEATYESGFVIDKFPISRPNLTFSTLTVSNMSPEDSSIYLCSAVNTEAFFGQGTRLTVV.

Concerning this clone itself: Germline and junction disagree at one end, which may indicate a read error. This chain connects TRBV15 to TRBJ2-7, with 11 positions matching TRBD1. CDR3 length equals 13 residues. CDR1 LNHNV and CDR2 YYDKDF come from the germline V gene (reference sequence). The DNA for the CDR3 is TGTGCCACCAGCAGAGATAAGGCGGGGGACAGGGGGTTC. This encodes CATSRDKAGDRGF.

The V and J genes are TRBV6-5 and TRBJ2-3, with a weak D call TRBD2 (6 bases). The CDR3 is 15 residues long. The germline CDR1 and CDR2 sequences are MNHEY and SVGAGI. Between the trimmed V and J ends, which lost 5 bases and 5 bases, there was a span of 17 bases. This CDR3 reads CASSRAGGKGDTQYF. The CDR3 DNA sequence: TGTGCCAGCAGTCGGGCCGGGGGTAAAGGAGATACGCAGTATTTT.

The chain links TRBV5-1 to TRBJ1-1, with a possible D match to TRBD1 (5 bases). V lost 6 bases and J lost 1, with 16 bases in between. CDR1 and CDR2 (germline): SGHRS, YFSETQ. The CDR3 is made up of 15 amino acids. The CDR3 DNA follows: TGCGCCAGCAAAGGGGAAATCGTGAGGAACACTGAAGCTTTCTTT. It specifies CASKGEIVRNTEAFF.

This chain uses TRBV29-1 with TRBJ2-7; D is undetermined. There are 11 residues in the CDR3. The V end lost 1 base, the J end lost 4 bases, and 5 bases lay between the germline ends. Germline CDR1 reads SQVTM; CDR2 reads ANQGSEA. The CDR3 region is CSVEVWYEQYF. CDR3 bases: TGCAGCGTTGAAGTTTGGTACGAGCAGTACTTC.

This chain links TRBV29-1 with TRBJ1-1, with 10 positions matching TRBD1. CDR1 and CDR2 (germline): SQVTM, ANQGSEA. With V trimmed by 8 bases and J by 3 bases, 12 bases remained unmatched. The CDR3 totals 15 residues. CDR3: CSPTRDRGGDTEAFF. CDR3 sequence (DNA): TGCAGCCCGACCCGGGACAGGGGTGGGGACACTGAAGCTTTCTTT.

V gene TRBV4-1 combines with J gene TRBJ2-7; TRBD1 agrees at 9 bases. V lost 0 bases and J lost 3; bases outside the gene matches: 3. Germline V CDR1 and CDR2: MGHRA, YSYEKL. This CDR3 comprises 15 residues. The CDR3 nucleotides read TGCGCCAGCAGCCAAGATTGGACAGGGGTCTACGAGCAGTACTTC. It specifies CASSQDWTGVYEQYF.

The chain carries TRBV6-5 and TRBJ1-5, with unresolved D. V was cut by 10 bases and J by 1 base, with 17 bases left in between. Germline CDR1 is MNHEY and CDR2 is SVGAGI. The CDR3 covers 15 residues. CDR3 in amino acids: CATLERLSSNQPQHF. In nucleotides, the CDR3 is TGTGCCACCCTCGAGCGGTTGTCGAGCAATCAGCCCCAGCATTTT.

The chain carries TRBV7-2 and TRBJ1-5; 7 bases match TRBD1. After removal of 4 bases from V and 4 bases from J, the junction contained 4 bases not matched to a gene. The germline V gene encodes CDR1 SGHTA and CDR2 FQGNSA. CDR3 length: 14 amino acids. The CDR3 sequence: CASSYGTANQPQHF. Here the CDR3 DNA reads TGTGCCAGCAGCTACGGGACAGCTAATCAGCCCCAGCATTTT.

In nucleotides, the CDR3 is TGTGCCAGCAGCCTTCTACAACCAGATACGCAGTATTTT. This translates into CASSLLQPDTQYF. This chain joins TRBV4-2 and TRBJ2-3; no clear D. The CDR3 loop spans 13 amino acids. Germline CDR1 and CDR2: LGHNA and YNFKEQ. Trimming took 4 bases from V and 4 from J, leaving 9 bases between them.

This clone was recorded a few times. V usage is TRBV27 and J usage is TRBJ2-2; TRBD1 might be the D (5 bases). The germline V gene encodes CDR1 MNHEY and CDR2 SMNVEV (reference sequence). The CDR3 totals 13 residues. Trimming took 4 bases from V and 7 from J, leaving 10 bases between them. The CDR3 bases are TGTGCCAGCAGTTCCCAGGGTATCGGGGAGCTGTTTTTT. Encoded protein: CASSSQGIGELFF.

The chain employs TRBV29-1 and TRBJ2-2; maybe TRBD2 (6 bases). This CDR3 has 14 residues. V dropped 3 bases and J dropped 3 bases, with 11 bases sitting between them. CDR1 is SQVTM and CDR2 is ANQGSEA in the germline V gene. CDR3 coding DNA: TGCAGCGTTGAGGGGGGATTTGACACCGGGGAGCTGTTTTTT. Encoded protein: CSVEGGFDTGELFF.

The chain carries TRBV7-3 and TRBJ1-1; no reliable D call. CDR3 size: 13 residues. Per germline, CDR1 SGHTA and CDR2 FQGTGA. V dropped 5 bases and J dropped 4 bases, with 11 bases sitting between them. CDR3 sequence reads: CASSIQGGTEAFF. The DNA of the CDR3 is TGTGCCAGCAGCATACAAGGCGGCACTGAAGCTTTCTTT.

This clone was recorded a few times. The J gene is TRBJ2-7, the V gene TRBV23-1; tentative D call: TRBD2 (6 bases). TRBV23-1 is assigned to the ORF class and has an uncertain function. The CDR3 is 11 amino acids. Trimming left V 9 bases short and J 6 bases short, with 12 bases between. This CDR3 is CASRRGLEQYF. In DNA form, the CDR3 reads TGCGCCAGTAGGCGGGGACTCGAGCAGTACTTC.

The CDR3 nucleotides are TGCAGTGCTAGGTTGGGGATCGAGCAGTACTTC. Translating gives CSARLGIEQYF. The chain joins TRBV20-1 to TRBJ2-7; no clear D gene. The CDR3 has 11 amino acids. Trimming removed 3 bases from V and 6 bases from J, with 9 bases in between. The germline V gene encodes CDR1 DFQATT and CDR2 SNEGSKA (reference sequence).

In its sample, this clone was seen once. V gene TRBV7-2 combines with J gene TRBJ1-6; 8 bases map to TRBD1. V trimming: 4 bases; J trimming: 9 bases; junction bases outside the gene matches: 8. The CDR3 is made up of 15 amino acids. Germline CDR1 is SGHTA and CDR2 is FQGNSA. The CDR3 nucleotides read TGTGCCAGCAGCTACACCCGGGACAGGAGTTCACCCCTCCACTTT. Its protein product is CASSYTRDRSSPLHF.

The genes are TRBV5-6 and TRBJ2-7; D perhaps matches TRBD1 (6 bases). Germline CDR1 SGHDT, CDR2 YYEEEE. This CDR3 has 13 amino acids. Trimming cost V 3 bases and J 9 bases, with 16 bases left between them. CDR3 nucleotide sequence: TGTGCCAGCAGCTCATTGGATACAGGGCCGCAGTACTTC. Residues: CASSSLDTGPQYF.

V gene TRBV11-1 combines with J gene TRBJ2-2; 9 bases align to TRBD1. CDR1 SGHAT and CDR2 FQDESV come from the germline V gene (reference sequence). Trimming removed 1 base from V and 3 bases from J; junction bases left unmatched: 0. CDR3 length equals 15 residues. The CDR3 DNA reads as TGTGCCAGCAGCTTAGGACAGGGGGACACCGGGGAGCTGTTTTTT. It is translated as CASSLGQGDTGELFF.

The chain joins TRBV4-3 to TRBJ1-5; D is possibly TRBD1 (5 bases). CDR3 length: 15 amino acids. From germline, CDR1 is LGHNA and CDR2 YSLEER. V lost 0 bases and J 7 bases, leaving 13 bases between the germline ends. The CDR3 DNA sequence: TGCGCCAGCAGCCAAGATTTAGCAGGGCCACAGCCCCAGCATTTT. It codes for CASSQDLAGPQPQHF.